These 24 T cell receptor beta chains share one sample of origin, sequenced in a study of cytomegalovirus exposure and HLA in healthy donors. PCR amplification relied on 60 Vbeta primers (plus 13 Jbeta primers). The data were produced by immunoSEQ multiplex PCR, yet TCRdb's version contains in-frame clones alone and is incomplete. The table lists approximately 140,000 clones. The specimen was PBMCs. The receptors here all came from a woman younger than 30 in good health and CMV-seronegative.

The rearrangement joins TRBV18 to TRBJ2-2, with TRBD2 identical over 12 bases. V shed 6 bases and J 6 bases; nucleotides not matched to a gene: 2. CDR1 and CDR2 from the germline V gene are KGHSH and LQKENI. This CDR3 spans 14 amino acids. The CDR3 DNA is TGTGCCAGCTCGACTAGCGGGAGATCCGGGGAGCTGTTTTTT. Translated: CASSTSGRSGELFF.

The chain recombines TRBV20-1 with TRBJ2-5; D gene uncertain. The DNA matches TRBJ2-7 better at its end, which makes the J call doubtful. CDR1 is DFQATT and CDR2 is SNEGSKA in the germline V gene (reference sequence). The CDR3 has 11 amino acids. CDR3 sequence (DNA): TGCAGTGCTAGGGTGGGCTACGAGCAGTACTTC. Amino acids: CSARVGYEQYF.

This chain links TRBV7-9 with TRBJ2-1; no definite D call. Between the trimmed V and J ends, which lost 2 bases and 8 bases, there was a span of 10 bases. This CDR3 spans 13 amino acids. Germline CDR1 SEHNR, CDR2 FQNEAQ (reference sequence). CDR3 loop: CASSLLGLYEQFF. The CDR3 DNA is TGTGCCAGCAGCTTACTAGGATTGTATGAGCAGTTCTTC.

The V and J genes are TRBV5-6 and TRBJ2-7; a possible D gene is TRBD1 (5 bases). The CDR3 length is 13 residues. Between the trimmed V and J ends, which lost 3 bases and 4 bases, there was a span of 11 bases. Looked up from germline, CDR1 is SGHDT and CDR2 is YYEEEE. CDR3: CASSSDTVYEQYF. Here the CDR3 DNA reads TGTGCCAGCAGCTCGGACACGGTTTACGAGCAGTACTTC.

The chain combines TRBV10-2 with TRBJ2-1; 11 positions match TRBD2. The CDR3 extends over 15 amino acids. The V gene end was trimmed by 3 bases and the J gene end by 5 bases; junction bases not matched to a gene: 3. Looked up from germline, CDR1 is WSHSY and CDR2 is SAAADI. The DNA of the CDR3 is TGCGCCAGCAGTGATGGGACTAGCGGAGACAATGAGCAGTTCTTC. The encoded protein is CASSDGTSGDNEQFF.

This chain joins TRBV5-8 and TRBJ2-1; TRBD2 matches at 9 bases. The trim removed 1 base at V and 3 bases at J, leaving 2 bases unmatched. The V gene's germline CDR1 is SGHTS and CDR2 YDEGEE. The CDR3 is 15 amino acids. CDR3: CASSLRLADYNEQFF. The CDR3 DNA reads as TGTGCCAGCAGCTTGAGACTAGCGGACTACAATGAGCAGTTCTTC.

The J gene is TRBJ2-3, the V gene TRBV6-6, with 7 bases matching TRBD1. J was trimmed by 6 bases and V by 8 bases; bases with no gene match: 11. Germline V gene data show CDR1 as MNHNY and CDR2 as SVGAGI (reference sequence). The CDR3 totals 14 residues. The CDR3 nucleotides are TGTGCCAGCCACGCAGACAGGGCTTTGGATACGCAGTATTTT. Its protein product is CASHADRALDTQYF.

This chain joins TRBV6-5 and TRBJ2-2; D is unclear. Germline-derived CDR1 and CDR2 are MNHEY and SVGAGI. CDR3 length: 14 amino acids. Deletions cut 5 bases from V and 1 base from J, with 8 bases between. The CDR3 DNA sequence: TGTGCCAGCAGTATCCGACTGAACACCGGGGAGCTGTTTTTT. Its protein is CASSIRLNTGELFF.

The V and J genes are TRBV15 and TRBJ2-7; D may be TRBD1 (5 bases). The length of the CDR3 is 14 residues. V was trimmed by 3 bases and J by 0 bases, leaving 9 bases between them. CDR1 is LNHNV, CDR2 YYDKDF, per germline (reference sequence). CDR3 DNA: TGTGCCACCAGCAGGACAGTTCTCTCCTACGAGCAGTACGTC. This translates into CATSRTVLSYEQYV.

J is TRBJ2-1 and V is TRBV6-5; D is perhaps TRBD1 (6 bases). V lost 6 bases to trimming and J lost 2 bases, with 11 bases between them. The CDR3 spans 14 residues. Per germline, CDR1 MNHEY and CDR2 SVGAGI. DNA for the CDR3: TGTGCCAGCAGCCCTGGGACACCCTACAATGAGCAGTTCTTC. Protein: CASSPGTPYNEQFF.

This chain links TRBV19 with TRBJ1-1, with unresolved D. This CDR3 has 13 residues. CDR1 and CDR2 (germline): LNHDA, SQIVND (reference sequence). Trimming cost V 9 bases and J 0 bases, with 11 bases left between them. CDR3 nucleotide sequence: TGTGCCAGCAGACACCTCATGAACACTGAAGCTTTCTTT. Translation: CASRHLMNTEAFF.

The V call is TRBV9, the J call TRBJ2-3; no reliable D call. V lost 4 bases and J lost 2, with 14 bases in between. Germline CDR1 reads SGDLS; CDR2 reads YYNGEE. The CDR3 is 15 amino acids. In nucleotides, the CDR3 is TGTGCCAGCAGCATATCCTCGAGTCCCACAGATACGCAGTATTTT. Its protein product is CASSISSSPTDTQYF.

The chain has TRBV18 and TRBJ2-3; a possible D gene is TRBD1 (5 bases). Trimming removed 7 bases from V and 4 bases from J, with 9 bases in between. Germline V gene sequence: CDR1 KGHSH, CDR2 LQKENI. The CDR3 is 12 residues long. In nucleotides, the CDR3 is TGTGCCAGCTGCCAAGGGGCAGATACGCAGTATTTT. Translation: CASCQGADTQYF.

Of note for this clone: The same CDR3 also results from other DNA sequences found in this sample. The chain joins TRBV14 to TRBJ2-2; the D is unclear. Germline V gene sequence: CDR1 SGHDN, CDR2 FVKESK. This CDR3 has 15 amino acids. Trimming shortened V by 2 bases and J by 0 bases, and 7 bases separated the two germline ends. CDR3 nucleotide sequence: TGTGCCAGCAGCCAACACAAAGCGAACACCGGGGAGCTGTTTTTT. It specifies CASSQHKANTGELFF.

The V and J genes are TRBV7-2 and TRBJ2-3; 12 nucleotides align to TRBD1. V shed 1 base and J 4 bases; nucleotides not matched to a gene: 6. Germline V gives CDR1 SGHTA, CDR2 FQGNSA. The CDR3 is made up of 17 amino acids. The CDR3 here is CASSLGIGTGGADTQYF. The CDR3 bases are TGTGCCAGCAGCTTAGGTATTGGGACAGGGGGCGCAGATACGCAGTATTTT.

The V call is TRBV19, the J call TRBJ2-2; 12 bases agree with TRBD2. The CDR3 is made up of 17 amino acids. The V gene's germline CDR1 is LNHDA and CDR2 SQIVND (reference sequence). With V trimmed by 9 bases and J by 0 bases, 8 bases remained unmatched. The CDR3 region is CASLGLAGETNTGELFF. For the CDR3, the DNA is TGTGCCAGCCTGGGACTAGCGGGCGAAACGAACACCGGGGAGCTGTTTTTT.

The chain has TRBV10-3 and TRBJ2-3, with TRBD1 matching over 7 bases. The CDR3 spans 14 residues. The J segment lost 2 bases and the V segment lost 6 bases, leaving 5 bases of the junction unmatched. CDR1 is ENHRY, CDR2 SYGVKD, per germline. CDR3 nucleotides: TGTGCCATCAGCGCGACAGGGCCCACAGATACGCAGTATTTT. This codes for CAISATGPTDTQYF.

The V call is TRBV5-1, the J call TRBJ2-5; 10 nucleotides match TRBD2. This CDR3 region has 16 residues. V was pared by 4 bases and J by 5 bases, with 11 bases of the junction left unmatched. Germline CDR1 and CDR2: SGHRS and YFSETQ. The CDR3: CASSLDLAGVGETQYF. Here the CDR3 DNA reads TGCGCCAGCAGCCTGGATCTAGCGGGAGTCGGGGAGACCCAGTACTTC.

The gene calls are TRBV7-2 and TRBJ1-2; 9 nucleotides align to TRBD1. Germline trimming cut 2 bases from V and 3 bases from J; bases unmatched to any gene: 7. Germline loops: CDR1 SGHTA, CDR2 FQGNSA. The CDR3 loop spans 16 amino acids. CDR3 sequence: CASSLTAGQGYYGYTF. The CDR3 DNA sequence: TGTGCCAGCAGCTTAACGGCTGGACAGGGGTACTATGGCTACACCTTC. The whole variable domain, remainder taken from reference TRBV7-2 and TRBJ1-2, is GAGVSQSPSNKVTEKGKDVELRCDPISGHTALYWYRQSLGQGLEFLIYFQGNSAPDKSGLPSDRFSAERTGGSVSTLTIQRTQQEDSAVYLCASSLTAGQGYYGYTFGSGTRLTVV.

The rearrangement links TRBV7-9 to TRBJ1-1; TRBD1 is a possible D gene (5 bases). V lost 6 bases, J lost 8 bases, and 22 bases lay in between. The CDR3 extends over 15 amino acids. Germline-derived CDR1 and CDR2 are SEHNR and FQNEAQ (reference sequence). The CDR3 loop is CASSMPSMTVLEAFF. CDR3 in DNA: TGTGCCAGCAGTATGCCGAGTATGACAGTCCTAGAAGCTTTCTTT.

In nucleotides, the CDR3 is TGTGCCAGCAGCTTAGGCGGGGTCTCCTACGAGCAGTACTTC. Protein product: CASSLGGVSYEQYF. The rearrangement joins TRBV7-9 to TRBJ2-7; D is perhaps TRBD2 (6 bases). This CDR3 has 14 amino acids. The germline CDR1 and CDR2 sequences are SEHNR and FQNEAQ (reference sequence). Trimming pared 1 base from V and 0 bases from J, leaving 7 bases between.

The chain links TRBV19 to TRBJ1-5; a weak D match, TRBD1 (6 bases). Trimming stripped 7 bases from V and 0 bases from J, with 13 bases between. The CDR3 consists of 15 residues. Germline V CDR1 and CDR2: LNHDA, SQIVND (reference sequence). This chain's CDR3 is CASTPTGYSNQPQHF. CDR3 sequence (DNA): TGTGCCAGTACTCCGACAGGCTATAGCAATCAGCCCCAGCATTTT.

This chain uses TRBV7-2 with TRBJ2-1; TRBD1 aligns across 7 bases. V shed 3 bases, J shed 4 bases, and the junction held 3 bases outside the gene matches. Looked up from germline, CDR1 is SGHTA and CDR2 is FQGNSA. This CDR3 is 14 amino acids long. This chain's CDR3 is CASSFRDSYNEQFF. The CDR3 DNA reads as TGTGCCAGCAGCTTCCGGGACAGTTACAATGAGCAGTTCTTC.

This sequence joins TRBV21-1 and TRBJ1-3; the table's TRBD1 call for D was not verified on the DNA. TRBV21-1 is termed a pseudogene. This CDR3 is 16 amino acids long. The CDR3 region is CASSKEWDRGEDTIYF. The CDR3 nucleotides read TGTGCCAGCAGCAAAGAGTGGGACAGGGGGGAGGACACCATATATTTT.